A selection of T cell receptor beta chains follows, all from one sample in a study of T cells in lung cancer brain metastases. Assay used: immunoSEQ multiplex PCR; TCRdb lists only in-frame clones, some missing. The sample consists of some 1,500 clones, 80% to 90% of them appearing once. What was sequenced was tumor tissue from a brain metastasis. Receptor source: a woman in her 50s with non-small cell lung cancer that had spread to the brain. Each CDR3 is given with its conserved first and last residue. Fields, in order: J gene, D gene, V gene, CDR3 protein. The D gene is left open where the match is weak.

J gene: TRBJ2-1; D gene: NA; V gene: TRBV7-3; CDR3 protein: CASSLTKENEQFF
J gene: TRBJ1-1; D gene: NA; V gene: TRBV6-5; CDR3 protein: CASSPRAPAKAFF
J gene: TRBJ2-5; D gene: TRBD2; V gene: TRBV30; CDR3 protein: CTWSEGLEGETQYF
J gene: TRBJ2-1; D gene: TRBD2; V gene: TRBV9; CDR3 protein: CASSVDLLAGVRNEQFF
J gene: TRBJ2-3; D gene: NA; V gene: TRBV18; CDR3 protein: CASSLPGGPDTQYF
J gene: TRBJ2-3; D gene: NA; V gene: TRBV5-1; CDR3 protein: CASEQGSSTDTQYF
J gene: TRBJ1-2; D gene: NA; V gene: TRBV28; CDR3 protein: CASSLASGGSNYGYTF
J gene: TRBJ2-5; D gene: NA; V gene: TRBV18; CDR3 protein: CASSEDSSGGTQYF
J gene: TRBJ2-3; D gene: TRBD1; V gene: TRBV4-3; CDR3 protein: CASSQENDGTGAGYTQYF
J gene: TRBJ2-7; D gene: NA; V gene: TRBV5-1; CDR3 protein: CASSPGAVTYEQYF
J gene: TRBJ2-3; D gene: TRBD2; V gene: TRBV4-1; CDR3 protein: CASSPSSSGSLFTQYF
J gene: TRBJ1-3; D gene: NA; V gene: TRBV6-1; CDR3 protein: CASSEVETGRNTIYF
J gene: TRBJ2-1; D gene: NA; V gene: TRBV4-1; CDR3 protein: CASRGLDNEQFF
J gene: TRBJ2-2; D gene: TRBD1; V gene: TRBV2; CDR3 protein: CASRSTGFSLVAFTGELFF
J gene: TRBJ2-3; D gene: NA; V gene: TRBV5-1; CDR3 protein: CASSLEGLTDTQYF
J gene: TRBJ1-1; D gene: NA; V gene: TRBV27; CDR3 protein: CASRENRVSSPEAFF
J gene: TRBJ1-3; D gene: NA; V gene: TRBV19; CDR3 protein: CASSRVLHSGNTIYF
J gene: TRBJ2-3; D gene: TRBD1; V gene: TRBV28; CDR3 protein: CASSLAGGSDTQYF
J gene: TRBJ2-2; D gene: NA; V gene: TRBV29-1; CDR3 protein: CSAGEGGTGELFF
J gene: TRBJ1-1; D gene: NA; V gene: TRBV7-3; CDR3 protein: CASSLQRNTEAFF
J gene: TRBJ2-2; D gene: NA; V gene: TRBV5-3; CDR3 protein: CARSNKNPLNTGELFF
J gene: TRBJ1-5; D gene: NA; V gene: TRBV19; CDR3 protein: CASRTQGISNQPQHF
J gene: TRBJ2-7; D gene: NA; V gene: TRBV21-1; CDR3 protein: CASSRPGLADSF
J gene: TRBJ2-3; D gene: NA; V gene: TRBV9; CDR3 protein: CASSVGSALDTDTQYF
J gene: TRBJ2-1; D gene: NA; V gene: TRBV19; CDR3 protein: CASSMSSWAEQFF
J gene: TRBJ1-4; D gene: NA; V gene: TRBV5-1; CDR3 protein: CASSLAGPGGKLFF
J gene: TRBJ2-5; D gene: TRBD1; V gene: TRBV7-2; CDR3 protein: CASSLIAGQGTQYF
J gene: TRBJ1-2; D gene: NA; V gene: TRBV7-2; CDR3 protein: CASSFVTDRTYGYTF
J gene: TRBJ2-5; D gene: NA; V gene: TRBV5-6; CDR3 protein: CASSPAGGPQYF
J gene: TRBJ1-4; D gene: NA; V gene: TRBV15; CDR3 protein: CATSRDVTAYNEKLFF
J gene: TRBJ2-3; D gene: NA; V gene: TRBV5-1; CDR3 protein: CASSAGLSTDTQYF
J gene: TRBJ2-1; D gene: NA; V gene: TRBV6-4; CDR3 protein: CASSVFPLGGGSYNEQFF
J gene: TRBJ2-7; D gene: NA; V gene: TRBV7-9; CDR3 protein: CASSLAGDYEQYF
J gene: TRBJ1-4; D gene: NA; V gene: TRBV5-1; CDR3 protein: CASSYSWTPTGEKLFF
J gene: TRBJ1-1; D gene: NA; V gene: TRBV6-5; CDR3 protein: CASSYLQGNTEAFF